Described below is a single T cell receptor beta chain sequence and its context. Its specificity is unknown. These data are taken from a study of T and B cells in COVID-19 patients. The CDR3 has 16 amino acids. V lost 1 base and J lost 3; bases outside the gene matches: 4. Germline V gene lookup returns CDR1 SGHAT and CDR2 FQNNGV. BIOMED2 TRB-A/B primer pools were used in multiplex TRB PCR. One entry per CDR3 protein results from TCRdb running MiXCR on the multiplex PCR reads. This sample has roughly 3,900 distinct CDR3 sequences, with approximately 20% found just once. TRB was amplified from about 260-540 ng of blood genomic DNA. Study conclusions and caveats: Patients with COVID-19 reportedly showed strongly skewed T cell receptor beta variable and joining gene usage. There were some 2,500 TCR clusters exclusive to the recovered cohort, a few dozen with low generation probability.

The sequencing sample was made of blood. This rearrangement joins TRBV11-2 to TRBJ2-2, with TRBD1 matching 8 bases. The TCR sequence derives from a human donor with active COVID-19. The CDR3 DNA follows: TGTGCCAGCAGCTTAGTCAGGGGGCTTTACACCGGGGAGCTGTTTTTT. It encodes CASSLVRGLYTGELFF.